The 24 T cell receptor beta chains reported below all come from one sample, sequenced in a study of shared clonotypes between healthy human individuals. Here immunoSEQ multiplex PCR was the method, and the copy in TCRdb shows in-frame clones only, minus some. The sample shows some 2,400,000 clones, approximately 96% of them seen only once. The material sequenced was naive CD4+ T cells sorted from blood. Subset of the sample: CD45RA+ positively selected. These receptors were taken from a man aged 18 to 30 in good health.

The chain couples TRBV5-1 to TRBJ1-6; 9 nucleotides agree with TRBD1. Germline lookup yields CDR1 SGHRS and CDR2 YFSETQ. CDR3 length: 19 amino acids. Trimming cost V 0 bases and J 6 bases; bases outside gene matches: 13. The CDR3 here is CASSLGPLTGGHSNSPLHF. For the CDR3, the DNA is TGCGCCAGCAGCTTGGGACCCCTTACAGGGGGCCACAGTAATTCACCCCTCCACTTT.

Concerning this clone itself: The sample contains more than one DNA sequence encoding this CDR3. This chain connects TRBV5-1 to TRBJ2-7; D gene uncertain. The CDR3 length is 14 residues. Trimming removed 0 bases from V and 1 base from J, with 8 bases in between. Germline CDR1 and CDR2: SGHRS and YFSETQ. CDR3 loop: CASSLDSNSYEQYF. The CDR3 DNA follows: TGCGCCAGCAGCTTGGACTCTAATTCCTACGAGCAGTACTTC.

The CDR3 nucleotides are TGTGCCATCCTAGACGGTTTGAACACTGAAGCTTTCTTT. Its translation: CAILDGLNTEAFF. The gene calls are TRBV10-3 and TRBJ1-1; D unclear. This CDR3 spans 13 amino acids. The germline V and J ends were trimmed by 8 bases and 0 bases, with 10 bases remaining between them. The V gene's germline CDR1 is ENHRY and CDR2 SYGVKD.

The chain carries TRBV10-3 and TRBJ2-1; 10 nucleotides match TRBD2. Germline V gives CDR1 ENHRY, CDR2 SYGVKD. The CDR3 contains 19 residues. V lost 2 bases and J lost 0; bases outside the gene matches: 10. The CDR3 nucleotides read TGTGCCATCAGTGAGAAACTAGCGGGGAAGGCAAGCTCCTACAATGAGCAGTTCTTC. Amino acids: CAISEKLAGKASSYNEQFF.

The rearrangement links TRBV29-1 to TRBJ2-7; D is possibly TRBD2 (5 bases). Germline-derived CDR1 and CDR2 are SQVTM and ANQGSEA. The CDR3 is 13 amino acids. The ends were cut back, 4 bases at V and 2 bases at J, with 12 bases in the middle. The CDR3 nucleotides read TGCAGCGTTGTCTCAGCGGAGACCTACGAGCAGTACTTC. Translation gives CSVVSAETYEQYF.

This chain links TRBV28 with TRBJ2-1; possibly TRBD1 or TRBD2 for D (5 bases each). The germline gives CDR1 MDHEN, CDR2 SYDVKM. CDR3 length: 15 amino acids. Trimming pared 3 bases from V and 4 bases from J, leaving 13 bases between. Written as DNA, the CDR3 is TGTGCCAGCAGTTTTAAGGGGACCCCTTACAATGAGCAGTTCTTC. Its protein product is CASSFKGTPYNEQFF. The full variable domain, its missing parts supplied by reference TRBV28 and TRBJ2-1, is DVKVTQSSRYLVKRTGEKVFLECVQDMDHENMFWYRQDPGLGLRLIYFSYDVKMKEKGDIPEGYSVSREKKERFSLILESASTNQTSMYLCASSFKGTPYNEQFFGPGTRLTVL.

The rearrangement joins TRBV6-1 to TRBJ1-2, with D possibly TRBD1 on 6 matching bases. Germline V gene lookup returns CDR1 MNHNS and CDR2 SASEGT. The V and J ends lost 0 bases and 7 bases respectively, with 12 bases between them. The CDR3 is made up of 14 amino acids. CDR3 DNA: TGTGCCAGCAGTGAAGCTACAGGGTCAGGTGGCTACACCTTC. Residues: CASSEATGSGGYTF.

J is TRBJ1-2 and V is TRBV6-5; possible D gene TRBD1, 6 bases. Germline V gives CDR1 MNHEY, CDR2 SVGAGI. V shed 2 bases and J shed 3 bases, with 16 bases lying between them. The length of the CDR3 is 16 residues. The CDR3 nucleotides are TGTGCCAGCAGTTACGGGGGGGGCGCATCTGACTATGGCTACACCTTC. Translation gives CASSYGGGASDYGYTF.

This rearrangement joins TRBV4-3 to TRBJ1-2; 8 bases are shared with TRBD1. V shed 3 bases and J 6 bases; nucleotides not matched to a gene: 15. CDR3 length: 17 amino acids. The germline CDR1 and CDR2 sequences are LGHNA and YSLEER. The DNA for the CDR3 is TGCGCCAGCAGCCAGGGCCGGACAGGGACATCGCGTCATGGCTACACCTTC. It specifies CASSQGRTGTSRHGYTF.

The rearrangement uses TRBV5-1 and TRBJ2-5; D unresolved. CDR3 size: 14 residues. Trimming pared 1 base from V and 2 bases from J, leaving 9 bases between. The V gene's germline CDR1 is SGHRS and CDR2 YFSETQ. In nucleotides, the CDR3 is TGCGCCAGCAGCTTGTTTGGAAAACAAGAGACCCAGTACTTC. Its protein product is CASSLFGKQETQYF.

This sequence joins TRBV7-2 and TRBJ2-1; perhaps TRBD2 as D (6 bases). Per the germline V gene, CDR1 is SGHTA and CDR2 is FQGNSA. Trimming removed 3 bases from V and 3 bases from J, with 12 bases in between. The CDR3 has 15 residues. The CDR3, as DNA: TGTGCCAGCAGCTTGGAGCGGGCGGTCTACAATGAGCAGTTCTTC. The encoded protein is CASSLERAVYNEQFF.

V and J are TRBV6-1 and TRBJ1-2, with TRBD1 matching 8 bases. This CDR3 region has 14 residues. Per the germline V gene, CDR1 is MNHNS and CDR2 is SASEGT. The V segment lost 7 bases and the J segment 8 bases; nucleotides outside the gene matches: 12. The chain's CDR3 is CASKRPGGAEGYTF. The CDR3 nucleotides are TGTGCCAGCAAGCGCCCAGGGGGCGCGGAGGGCTACACCTTC.

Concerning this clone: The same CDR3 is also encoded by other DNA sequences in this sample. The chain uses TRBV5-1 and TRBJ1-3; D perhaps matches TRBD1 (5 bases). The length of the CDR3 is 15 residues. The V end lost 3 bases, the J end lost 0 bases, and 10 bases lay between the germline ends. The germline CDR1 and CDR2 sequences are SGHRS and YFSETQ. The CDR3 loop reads CASSSGQLSGNTIYF. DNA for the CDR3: TGCGCCAGCAGCTCTGGACAACTCTCTGGAAACACCATATATTTT. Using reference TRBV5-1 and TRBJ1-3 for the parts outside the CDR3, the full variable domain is KAGVTQTPRYLIKTRGQQVTLSCSPISGHRSVSWYQQTPGQGLQFLFEYFSETQRNKGNFPGRFSGRQFSNSRSEMNVSTLELGDSALYLCASSSGQLSGNTIYFGEGSWLTVV.

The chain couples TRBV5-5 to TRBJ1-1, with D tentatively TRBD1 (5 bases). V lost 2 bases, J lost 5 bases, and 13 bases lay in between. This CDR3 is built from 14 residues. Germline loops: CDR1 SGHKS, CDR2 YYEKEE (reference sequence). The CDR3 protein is CASSFWRGRTEAFF. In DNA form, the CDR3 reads TGTGCCAGCAGCTTCTGGCGGGGGAGGACTGAAGCTTTCTTT.

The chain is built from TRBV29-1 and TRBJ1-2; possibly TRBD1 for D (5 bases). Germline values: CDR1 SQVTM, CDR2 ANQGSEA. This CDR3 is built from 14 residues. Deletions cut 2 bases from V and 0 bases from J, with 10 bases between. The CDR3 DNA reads TGCAGCGTTGAAAGGGGAGCGGCTAACTATGGCTACACCTTC. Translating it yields CSVERGAANYGYTF.

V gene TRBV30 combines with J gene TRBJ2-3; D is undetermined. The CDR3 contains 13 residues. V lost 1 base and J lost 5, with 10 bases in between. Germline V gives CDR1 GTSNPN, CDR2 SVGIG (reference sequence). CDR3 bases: TGTGCCTGGAGTGGGCTGCGCGGAGATACGCAGTATTTT. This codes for CAWSGLRGDTQYF.

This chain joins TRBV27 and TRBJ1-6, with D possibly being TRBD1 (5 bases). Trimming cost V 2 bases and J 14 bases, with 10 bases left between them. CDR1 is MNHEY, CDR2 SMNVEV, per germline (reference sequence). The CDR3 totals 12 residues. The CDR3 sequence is CASSLEVGALHF. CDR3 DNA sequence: TGTGCCAGCAGTTTAGAGGTGGGGGCCCTCCACTTT.

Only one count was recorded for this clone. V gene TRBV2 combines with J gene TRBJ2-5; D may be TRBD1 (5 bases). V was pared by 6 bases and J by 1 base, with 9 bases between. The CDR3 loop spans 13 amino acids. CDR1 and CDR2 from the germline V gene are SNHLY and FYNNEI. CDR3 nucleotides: TGTGCCAGCAGCGCGGACATCCAAGAGACCCAGTACTTC. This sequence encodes CASSADIQETQYF.

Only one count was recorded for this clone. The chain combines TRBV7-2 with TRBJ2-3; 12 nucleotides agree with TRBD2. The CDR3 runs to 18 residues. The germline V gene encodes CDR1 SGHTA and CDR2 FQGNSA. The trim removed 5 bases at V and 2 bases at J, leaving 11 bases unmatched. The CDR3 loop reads CASSRTSGTRPFTDTQYF. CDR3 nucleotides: TGTGCCAGCAGCAGGACTAGCGGGACCCGCCCGTTCACAGATACGCAGTATTTT. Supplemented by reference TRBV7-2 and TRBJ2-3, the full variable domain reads GAGVSQSPSNKVTEKGKDVELRCDPISGHTALYWYRQSLGQGLEFLIYFQGNSAPDKSGLPSDRFSAERTGGSVSTLTIQRTQQEDSAVYLCASSRTSGTRPFTDTQYFGPGTRLTVL.

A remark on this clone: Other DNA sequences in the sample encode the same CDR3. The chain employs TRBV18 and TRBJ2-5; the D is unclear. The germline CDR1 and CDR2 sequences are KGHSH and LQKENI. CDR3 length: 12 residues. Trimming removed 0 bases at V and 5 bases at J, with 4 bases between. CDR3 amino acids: CASSPPGETQYF. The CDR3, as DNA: TGTGCCAGCTCACCACCCGGGGAGACCCAGTACTTC.

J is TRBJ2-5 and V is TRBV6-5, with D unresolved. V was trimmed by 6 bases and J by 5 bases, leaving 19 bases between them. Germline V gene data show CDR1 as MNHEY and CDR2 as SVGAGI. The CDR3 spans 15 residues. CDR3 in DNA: TGTGCCAGCAGACCCCGACAAGGGAACTGGGAGACCCAGTACTTC. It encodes CASRPRQGNWETQYF.

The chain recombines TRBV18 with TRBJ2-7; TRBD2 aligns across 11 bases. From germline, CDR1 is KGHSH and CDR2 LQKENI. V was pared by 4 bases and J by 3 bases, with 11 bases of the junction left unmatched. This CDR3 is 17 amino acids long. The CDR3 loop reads CASSLATSGGLGYEQYF. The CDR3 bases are TGTGCCAGCTCACTAGCCACTAGCGGGGGCCTCGGCTACGAGCAGTACTTC.

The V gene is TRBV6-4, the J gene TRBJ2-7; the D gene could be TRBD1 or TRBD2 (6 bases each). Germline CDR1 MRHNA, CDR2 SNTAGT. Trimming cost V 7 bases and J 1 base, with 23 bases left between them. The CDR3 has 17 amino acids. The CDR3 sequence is CASNEQGTGGESYEQYF. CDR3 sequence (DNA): TGTGCCAGCAATGAGCAGGGGACTGGCGGGGAATCCTACGAGCAGTACTTC.

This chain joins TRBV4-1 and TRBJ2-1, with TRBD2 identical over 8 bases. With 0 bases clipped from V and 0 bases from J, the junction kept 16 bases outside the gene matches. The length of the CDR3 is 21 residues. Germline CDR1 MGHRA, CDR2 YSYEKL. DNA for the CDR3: TGCGCCAGCAGCCAAGATCCAGAGGGCGGACTAGCTCGACCCTCCTACAATGAGCAGTTCTTC. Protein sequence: CASSQDPEGGLARPSYNEQFF.